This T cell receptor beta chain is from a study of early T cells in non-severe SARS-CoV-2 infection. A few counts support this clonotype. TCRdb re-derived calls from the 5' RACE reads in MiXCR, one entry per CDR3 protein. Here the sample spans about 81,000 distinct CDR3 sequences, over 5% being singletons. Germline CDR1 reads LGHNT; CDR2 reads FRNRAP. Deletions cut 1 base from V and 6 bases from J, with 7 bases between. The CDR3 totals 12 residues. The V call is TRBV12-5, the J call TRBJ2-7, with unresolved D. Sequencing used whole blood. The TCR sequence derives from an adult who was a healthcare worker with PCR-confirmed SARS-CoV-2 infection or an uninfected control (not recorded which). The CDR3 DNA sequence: TGTGCTAGTGGTTTGGGGTCTTTCGAGCAGTACTTC. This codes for CASGLGSFEQYF.